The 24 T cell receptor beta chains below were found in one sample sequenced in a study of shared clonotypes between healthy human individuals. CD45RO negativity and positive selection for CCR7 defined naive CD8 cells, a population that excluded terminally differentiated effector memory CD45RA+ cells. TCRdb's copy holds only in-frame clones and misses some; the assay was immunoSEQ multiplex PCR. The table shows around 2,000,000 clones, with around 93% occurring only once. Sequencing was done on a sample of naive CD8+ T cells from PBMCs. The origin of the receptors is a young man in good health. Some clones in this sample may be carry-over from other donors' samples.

As DNA, the CDR3 is TGCAGCGTGGGACTAGGGAATGAGCAGTTCTTC. Translated, it gives CSVGLGNEQFF. The chain employs TRBV29-1 and TRBJ2-1; TRBD2 matches at 8 bases. CDR1 is SQVTM and CDR2 is ANQGSEA in the germline V gene. Germline trimming cut 6 bases from V and 7 bases from J; bases unmatched to any gene: 2. This CDR3 comprises 11 residues.

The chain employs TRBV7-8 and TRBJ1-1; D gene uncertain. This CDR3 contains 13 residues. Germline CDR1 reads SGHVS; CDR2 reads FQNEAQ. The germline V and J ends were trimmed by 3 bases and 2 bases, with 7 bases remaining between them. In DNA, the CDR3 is TGTGCCAGCAGCTTGTATGCCAACACTGAAGCTTTCTTT. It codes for CASSLYANTEAFF.

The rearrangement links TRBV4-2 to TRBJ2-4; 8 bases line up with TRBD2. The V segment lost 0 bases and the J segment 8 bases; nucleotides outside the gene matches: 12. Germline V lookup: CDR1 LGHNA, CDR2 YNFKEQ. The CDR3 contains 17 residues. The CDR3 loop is CASSQEDEGLELHIQYF. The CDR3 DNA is TGTGCCAGCAGCCAAGAAGATGAGGGACTAGAGTTGCACATTCAGTACTTC.

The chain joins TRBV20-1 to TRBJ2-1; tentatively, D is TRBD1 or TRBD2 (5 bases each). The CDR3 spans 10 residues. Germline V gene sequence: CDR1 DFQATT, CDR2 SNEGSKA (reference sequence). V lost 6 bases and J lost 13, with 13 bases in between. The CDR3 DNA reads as TGCAGTGCCGTGGGGGTCGATCAGTTCTTC. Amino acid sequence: CSAVGVDQFF.

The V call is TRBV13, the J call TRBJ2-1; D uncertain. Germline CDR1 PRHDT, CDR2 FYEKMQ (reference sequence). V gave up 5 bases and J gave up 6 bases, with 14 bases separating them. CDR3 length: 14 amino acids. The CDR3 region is CASSTRPPPNEQFF. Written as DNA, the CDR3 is TGTGCCAGCAGCACCCGACCACCCCCCAATGAGCAGTTCTTC.

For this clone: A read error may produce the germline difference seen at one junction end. The CDR3 DNA sequence: TGTGCCAGCAGCGAAGCAGATCTAAACGAGCAGTACTTC. Its translation: CASSEADLNEQYF. This sequence joins TRBV2 and TRBJ2-7; D not certain. The germline CDR1 and CDR2 sequences are SNHLY and FYNNEI. The CDR3 has 13 residues.

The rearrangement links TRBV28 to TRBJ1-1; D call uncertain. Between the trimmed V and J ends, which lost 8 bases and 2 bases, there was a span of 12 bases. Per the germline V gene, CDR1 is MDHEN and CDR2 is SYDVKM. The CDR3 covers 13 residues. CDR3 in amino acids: CASAYQVNTEAFF. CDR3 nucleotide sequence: TGTGCCAGCGCCTACCAGGTTAACACTGAAGCTTTCTTT.

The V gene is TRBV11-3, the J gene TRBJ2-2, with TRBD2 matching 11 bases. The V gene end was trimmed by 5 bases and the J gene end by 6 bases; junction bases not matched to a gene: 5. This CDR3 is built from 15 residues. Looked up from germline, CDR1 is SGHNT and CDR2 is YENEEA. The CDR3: CASSQTSGAAGELFF. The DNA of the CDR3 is TGTGCCAGCAGCCAGACTAGCGGGGCCGCCGGGGAGCTGTTTTTT.

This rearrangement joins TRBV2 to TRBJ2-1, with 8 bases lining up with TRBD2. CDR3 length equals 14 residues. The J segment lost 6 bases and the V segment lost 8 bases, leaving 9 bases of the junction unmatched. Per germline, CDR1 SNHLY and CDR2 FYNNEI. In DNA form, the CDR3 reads TGTGCCAGCGGTAACGGGAGGGGGGTCAATGAGCAGTTCTTC. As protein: CASGNGRGVNEQFF.

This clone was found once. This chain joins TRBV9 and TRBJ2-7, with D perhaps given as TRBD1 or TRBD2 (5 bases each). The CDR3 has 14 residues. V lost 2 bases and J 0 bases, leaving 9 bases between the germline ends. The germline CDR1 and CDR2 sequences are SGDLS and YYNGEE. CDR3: CASSVRDVSYEQYF. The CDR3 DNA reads TGTGCCAGCAGCGTCCGGGACGTCTCCTACGAGCAGTACTTC. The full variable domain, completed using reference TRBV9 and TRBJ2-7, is DSGVTQTPKHLITATGQRVTLRCSPRSGDLSVYWYQQSLDQGLQFLIQYYNGEERAKGNILERFSAQQFPDLHSELNLSSLELGDSALYFCASSVRDVSYEQYFGPGTRLTVT.

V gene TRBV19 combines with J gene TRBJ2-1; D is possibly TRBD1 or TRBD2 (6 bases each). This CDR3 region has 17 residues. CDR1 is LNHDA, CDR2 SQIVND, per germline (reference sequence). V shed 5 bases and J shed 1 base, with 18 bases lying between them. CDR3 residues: CASSWGGQTLSYNEQFF. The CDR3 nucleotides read TGTGCCAGTAGTTGGGGAGGACAGACACTATCCTACAATGAGCAGTTCTTC.

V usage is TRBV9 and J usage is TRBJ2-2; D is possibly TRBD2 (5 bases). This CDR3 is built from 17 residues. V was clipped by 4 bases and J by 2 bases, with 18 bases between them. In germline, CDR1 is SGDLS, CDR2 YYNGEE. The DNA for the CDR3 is TGTGCCAGCAGCCAAACACCCGTGGGAGAAAACACCGGGGAGCTGTTTTTT. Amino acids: CASSQTPVGENTGELFF.

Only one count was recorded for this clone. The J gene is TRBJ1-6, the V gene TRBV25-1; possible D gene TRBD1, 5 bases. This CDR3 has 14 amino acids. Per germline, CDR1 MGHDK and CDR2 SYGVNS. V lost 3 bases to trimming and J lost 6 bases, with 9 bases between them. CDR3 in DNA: TGTGCCAGCAGTGATAGGACACCTAATTCACCCCTCCACTTT. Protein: CASSDRTPNSPLHF.

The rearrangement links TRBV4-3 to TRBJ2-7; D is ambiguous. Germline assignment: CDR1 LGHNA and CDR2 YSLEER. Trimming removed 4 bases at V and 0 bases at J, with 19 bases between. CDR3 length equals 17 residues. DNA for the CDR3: TGCGCCAGCAGCCCCCGGCAGACTCTCAGGAGCTCCTACGAGCAGTACTTC. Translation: CASSPRQTLRSSYEQYF.

For the CDR3, the DNA is TGTGCCATCAGTGAGTCAGCAGAGAACACCGGGGAGCTGTTTTTT. The encoded protein is CAISESAENTGELFF. The J gene is TRBJ2-2, the V gene TRBV10-3; D is unresolved. The CDR3 covers 15 residues. From germline, CDR1 is ENHRY and CDR2 SYGVKD. V was trimmed by 0 bases and J by 1 base, leaving 6 bases between them.

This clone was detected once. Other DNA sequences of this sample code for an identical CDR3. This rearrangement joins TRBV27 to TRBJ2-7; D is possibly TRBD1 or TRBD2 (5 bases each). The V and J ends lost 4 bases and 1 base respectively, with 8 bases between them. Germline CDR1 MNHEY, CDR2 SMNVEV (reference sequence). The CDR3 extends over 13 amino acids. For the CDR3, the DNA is TGTGCCAGCAGTTCGGGACGTTCCTACGAGCAGTACTTC. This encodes CASSSGRSYEQYF.

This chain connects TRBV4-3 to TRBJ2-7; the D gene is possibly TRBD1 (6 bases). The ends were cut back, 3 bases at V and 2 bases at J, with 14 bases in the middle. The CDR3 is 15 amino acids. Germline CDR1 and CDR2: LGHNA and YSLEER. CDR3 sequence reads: CASSQSAGDPYEQYF. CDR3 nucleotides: TGCGCCAGCAGCCAGTCGGCAGGGGACCCCTACGAGCAGTACTTC.

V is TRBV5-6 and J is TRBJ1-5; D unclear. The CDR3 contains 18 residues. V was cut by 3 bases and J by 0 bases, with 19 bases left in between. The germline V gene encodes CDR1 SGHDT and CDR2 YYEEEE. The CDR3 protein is CASSWGGRTPYSNQPQHF. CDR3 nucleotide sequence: TGTGCCAGCAGCTGGGGTGGCCGCACGCCTTATAGCAATCAGCCCCAGCATTTT.

CDR3 in amino acids: CAIREDRASEAFF. In DNA form, the CDR3 reads TGTGCCATCAGAGAGGACAGGGCAAGTGAAGCTTTCTTT. V gene TRBV10-3 combines with J gene TRBJ1-1; 8 positions match TRBD1. With V trimmed by 6 bases and J by 7 bases, 7 bases remained unmatched. CDR3 length: 13 residues. CDR1 ENHRY and CDR2 SYGVKD come from the germline V gene.

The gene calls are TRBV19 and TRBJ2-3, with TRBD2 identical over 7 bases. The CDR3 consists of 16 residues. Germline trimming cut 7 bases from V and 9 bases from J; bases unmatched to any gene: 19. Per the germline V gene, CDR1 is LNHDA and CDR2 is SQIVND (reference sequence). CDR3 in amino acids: CASIPPREAPGGTQYF. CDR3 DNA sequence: TGTGCCAGTATCCCCCCCCGGGAGGCCCCCGGCGGAACGCAGTATTTT.

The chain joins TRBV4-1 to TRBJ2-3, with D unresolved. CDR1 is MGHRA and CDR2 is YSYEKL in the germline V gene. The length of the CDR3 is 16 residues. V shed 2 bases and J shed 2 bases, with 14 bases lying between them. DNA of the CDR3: TGCGCCAGCAGCCAATGGTCCAGCGTGAACACAGATACGCAGTATTTT. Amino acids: CASSQWSSVNTDTQYF.

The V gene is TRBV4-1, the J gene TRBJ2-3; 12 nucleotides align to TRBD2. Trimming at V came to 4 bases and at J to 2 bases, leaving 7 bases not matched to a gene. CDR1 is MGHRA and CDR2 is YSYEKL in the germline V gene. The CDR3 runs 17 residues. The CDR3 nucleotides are TGCGCCAGCAGCCTCCCGACTAGCGGGAGTTCCACAGATACGCAGTATTTT. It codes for CASSLPTSGSSTDTQYF.

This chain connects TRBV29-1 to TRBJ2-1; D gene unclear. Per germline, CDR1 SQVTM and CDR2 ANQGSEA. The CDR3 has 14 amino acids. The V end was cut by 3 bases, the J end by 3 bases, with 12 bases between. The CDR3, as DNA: TGCAGCGTTGATGGATGGTTTGACTACAATGAGCAGTTCTTC. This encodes CSVDGWFDYNEQFF.

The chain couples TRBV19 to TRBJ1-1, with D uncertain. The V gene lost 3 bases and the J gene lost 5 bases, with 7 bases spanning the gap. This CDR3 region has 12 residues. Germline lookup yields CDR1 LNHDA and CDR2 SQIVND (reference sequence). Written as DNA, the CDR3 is TGTGCCAGTAGTATGGCAAGAACTGAAGCTTTCTTT. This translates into CASSMARTEAFF.